This section outlines one T cell receptor beta chain sequence together with its context. Its target is unknown. Described time point: cycle 4 day 1 (C4D1), after less than seven weeks of nivolumab. Following autologous stem cell transplantation, relapse occurred in every patient, and exposure to brentuximab vedotin varied. Complete response, partial response or progressive disease was each patient's best response. V was shortened by 2 bases and J by 9 bases, with 11 bases between the two germline ends. The germline V gene encodes CDR1 MDHEN and CDR2 SYDVKM. The CDR3 sequence is 14 residues long. This specimen belongs to a study of PD-1 blockade in classical Hodgkin lymphoma. Study-level findings and limits: Complete responders had baseline diversity similar to newly diagnosed patients.

Clones were sequenced by immunoSEQ multiplex PCR, and TCRdb holds only the in-frame ones, with some missing. The sample carries 35,000 to 50,000 clones, 60% to 70% recorded once. The rearrangement links TRBV28 to TRBJ1-6, with D perhaps TRBD1 (6 bases). This specimen consisted of peripheral blood mononuclear cells (PBMCs), obtained before the fourth cycle of nivolumab. This receptor was identified in a human donor with classical Hodgkin lymphoma. CDR3: CASSLNEDSSPLHF. The CDR3, as DNA: TGTGCCAGCAGTTTAAATGAGGACAGTTCACCCCTCCACTTT.